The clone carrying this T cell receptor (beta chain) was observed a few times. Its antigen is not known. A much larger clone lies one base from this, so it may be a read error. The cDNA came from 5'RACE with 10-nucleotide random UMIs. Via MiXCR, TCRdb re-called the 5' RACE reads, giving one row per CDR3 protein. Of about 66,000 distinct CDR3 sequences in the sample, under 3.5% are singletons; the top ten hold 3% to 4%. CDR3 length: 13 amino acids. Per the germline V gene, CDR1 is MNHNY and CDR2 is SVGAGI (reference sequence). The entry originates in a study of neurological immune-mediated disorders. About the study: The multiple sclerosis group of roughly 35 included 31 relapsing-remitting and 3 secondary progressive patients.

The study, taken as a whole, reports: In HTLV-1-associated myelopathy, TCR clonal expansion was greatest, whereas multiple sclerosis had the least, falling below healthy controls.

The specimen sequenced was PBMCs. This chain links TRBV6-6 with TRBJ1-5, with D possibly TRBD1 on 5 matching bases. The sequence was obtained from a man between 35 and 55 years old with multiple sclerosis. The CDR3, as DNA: TGTGCCAGCAGTTGGGGGGGGGATCAGCCCCAGAATTTT. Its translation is CASSWGGDQPQNF.